This entry is about one TCR beta chain. These data come from a study of beta chain features in type 1 diabetes. TCRB transcripts that were expressed got sequenced, as all of the isolated RNA had been reverse transcribed. Profiling relied on immunoSEQ multiplex PCR, and the TCRdb table lists in-frame clones only, not all of them. The repertoire consists of 250,000 to 350,000 clones, with roughly 11% occurring once and the leading ten covering 0.015%. Trimming removed 3 bases from V and 4 bases from J, with 13 bases in between. Germline values: CDR1 MDHEN, CDR2 SYDVKM. This CDR3 region has 15 residues. CD45RO/CCR7/CD25/CD127/CD95/CD27 staining was used to isolate CD4+ naive, central memory, regulatory and stem cell-like memory cells by sorting.

Sequenced input: naive CD4+ T cells from blood. This receptor was identified in a woman in her twenties or thirties in good health. The rearrangement uses TRBV28 and TRBJ2-1; D might be TRBD2 (6 bases). The CDR3 sequence is CASSLGGGPYNEQFF. CDR3 nucleotide sequence: TGTGCCAGCAGTTTGGGGGGAGGACCATACAATGAGCAGTTCTTC.